This T cell receptor (beta chain) is drawn from a study of blood T cell repertoires in COVID-19. The CDR3 is made up of 13 amino acids. The germline CDR1 and CDR2 sequences are SNHLY and FYNNEI. V was cut by 6 bases and J by 0 bases, with 8 bases left in between. TCRdb's copy holds only in-frame clones and misses some; the assay was immunoSEQ multiplex PCR. Of roughly 260,000 clones in the sample, around 85% were seen once. The sequence came from a woman aged 40 to 50 with active or convalescent COVID-19. Sequenced input: peripheral blood. The J gene is TRBJ1-1, the V gene TRBV2; D ambiguous. The CDR3 region is CASSPLMNTEAFF. The CDR3 DNA follows: TGTGCCAGCAGCCCCTTAATGAACACTGAAGCTTTCTTT.